This entry features one T cell receptor beta chain sequence. Its antigen is still unknown. The CDR3 contains 17 residues. V gave up 2 bases and J gave up 4 bases, with 18 bases separating them. Per germline, CDR1 LNHDA and CDR2 SQIVND (reference sequence). Here immunoSEQ multiplex PCR was the method, and the copy in TCRdb shows in-frame clones only, minus some. The repertoire consists of under 250,000 clones, with around 88% occurring once and the leading ten covering 2.9%. These data belong to a study of Ad26.COV2.S vaccination and SARS-CoV-2 variants. For the study at large: Enrolled in COV1001, the donor was in the Ad26.COV2.S trial arm, which received the vaccine. Ad26.COV2.S shots went into the muscle once or twice, 56 days apart. Study-wide results and caveats: Considerable breadth of spike-specific CD8+ and CD4+ T cell responses has reportedly been documented following vaccination.

Treatment meaning: approximately 18 received Ad26.COV2.S at low or high dose, single or two shots; 5 received placebo; per-sample allocation not given. Specimen acquisition occurred on day 63 following the initial vaccine or placebo injection. Vaccine was an Ad26 vector expressing Wuhan-strain SARS-CoV-2 spike. This clonotype was sampled from a person between 18 and 60 years old who received the Ad26.COV2.S COVID-19 vaccine or a placebo. Sequencing used peripheral blood, obtained in a trial of Ad26.COV2.S vaccine versus placebo. V usage is TRBV19 and J usage is TRBJ1-5; D might be TRBD1 (6 bases). CDR3 amino acids: CASSISPPGGPNQPQHF. The CDR3 bases are TGTGCCAGTAGTATATCTCCGCCGGGGGGCCCTAATCAGCCCCAGCATTTT. Full variable domain (remainder filled in from reference TRBV19 and TRBJ1-5): DGGITQSPKYLFRKEGQNVTLSCEQNLNHDAMYWYRQDPGQGLRLIYYSQIVNDFQKGDIAEGYSVSREKKESFPLTVTSAQKNPTAFYLCASSISPPGGPNQPQHFGDGTRLSIL.